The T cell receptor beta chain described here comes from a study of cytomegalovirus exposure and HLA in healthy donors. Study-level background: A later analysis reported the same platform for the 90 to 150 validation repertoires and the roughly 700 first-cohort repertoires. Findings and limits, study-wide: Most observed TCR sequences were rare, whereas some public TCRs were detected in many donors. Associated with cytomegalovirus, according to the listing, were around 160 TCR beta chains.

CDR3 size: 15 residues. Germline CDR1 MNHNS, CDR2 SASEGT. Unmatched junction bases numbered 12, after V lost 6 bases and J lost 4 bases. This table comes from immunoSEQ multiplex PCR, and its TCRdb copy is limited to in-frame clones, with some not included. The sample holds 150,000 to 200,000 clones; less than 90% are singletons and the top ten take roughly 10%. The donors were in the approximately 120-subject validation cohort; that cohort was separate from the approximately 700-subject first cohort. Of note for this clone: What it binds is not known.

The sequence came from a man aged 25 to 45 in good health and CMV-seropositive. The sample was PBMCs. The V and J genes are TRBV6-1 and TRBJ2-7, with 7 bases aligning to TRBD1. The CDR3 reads CASRDAGTALYEQYF. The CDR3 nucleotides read TGTGCCAGCAGGGATGCCGGGACAGCCCTTTACGAGCAGTACTTC.